The next 18 T cell receptor beta chains were all read from a single sample in a study of CD8 T cells in ankylosing spondylitis. The study's findings and limits: What appeared characteristic of ankylosing spondylitis blood was a TCR beta motif of eight highly homologous variants.

One entry per CDR3 protein, called by TCRdb with MiXCR from the 5' RACE reads. The table has around 440,000 distinct CDR3 sequences, approximately 17% seen once. Antigens of these TCRs are unknown. Material: blood, either unsorted or a sorted T cell fraction (not recorded which). Source of these receptors: a male donor with ankylosing spondylitis.

The chain recombines TRBV19 with TRBJ2-6; the D is unclear. Trimming took off 3 bases at V and 1 base at J, with 19 bases between the two ends. The CDR3 consists of 19 residues. The germline CDR1 and CDR2 sequences are LNHDA and SQIVND (reference sequence). The CDR3 DNA is TGTGCCAGTAGTATTCGTGTGGTGTATTCTCTGTCTGGGGCCAACGTCCTGACTTTC. Protein sequence: CASSIRVVYSLSGANVLTF.

The chain links TRBV6-1 to TRBJ2-2; 11 bases are a match to TRBD1. The CDR3 loop spans 15 amino acids. CDR1 is MNHNS, CDR2 SASEGT, per germline. Germline trimming cut 7 bases from V and 5 bases from J; bases unmatched to any gene: 6. Here the CDR3 reads CASTGQGALTGELFF. In DNA form, the CDR3 reads TGTGCCAGCACCGGACAGGGGGCGCTTACCGGGGAGCTGTTTTTT.

The rearrangement uses TRBV7-9 and TRBJ1-1; the match to TRBD1 covers 8 bases. This CDR3 has 14 residues. Germline loops: CDR1 SEHNR, CDR2 FQNEAQ (reference sequence). Unmatched junction bases numbered 6, after V lost 4 bases and J lost 5 bases. The CDR3 protein is CASSSYRGITEAFF. CDR3 sequence (DNA): TGTGCCAGCAGCTCGTACAGGGGGATAACTGAAGCTTTCTTT. The whole variable domain, remainder taken from reference TRBV7-9 and TRBJ1-1, is DTGVSQNPRHKITKRGQNVTFRCDPISEHNRLYWYRQTLGQGPEFLTYFQNEAQLEKSRLLSDRFSAERPKGSFSTLEIQRTEQGDSAMYLCASSSYRGITEAFFGQGTRLTVV.

CDR3 DNA: TGTGCCACCTCTAGCCCTCAGGGGTACGGAAAACTGTTTTTT. The encoded protein is CATSSPQGYGKLFF. The chain has TRBV7-9 and TRBJ1-4; weak D call: TRBD1 (6 bases). Germline loops: CDR1 SEHNR, CDR2 FQNEAQ (reference sequence). V was trimmed by 10 bases and J by 10 bases, leaving 22 bases between them. The CDR3 extends over 14 amino acids.

This clonotype was seen many times. This chain uses TRBV29-1 with TRBJ1-4; 8 bases fit TRBD1. The germline CDR1 and CDR2 sequences are SQVTM and ANQGSEA. The length of the CDR3 is 13 residues. V lost 5 bases and J lost 6; bases outside the gene matches: 5. The CDR3: CSVSRGRHEKLFF. For the CDR3, the DNA is TGCAGCGTTTCCAGGGGGCGGCATGAAAAACTGTTTTTT.

This clonotype was observed a few times. The chain joins TRBV28 to TRBJ2-5; no reliable D call. CDR1 and CDR2 (germline): MDHEN, SYDVKM. Trimming pared 7 bases from V and 5 bases from J, leaving 11 bases between. The CDR3 sequence is 12 residues long. The CDR3 spells CASTESRETQYF. CDR3 nucleotide sequence: TGTGCCAGCACAGAAAGTAGGGAGACCCAGTACTTC.

The chain couples TRBV11-3 to TRBJ2-3; D perhaps matches TRBD1 (5 bases). The CDR3 totals 15 residues. Trimming removed 0 bases from V and 4 bases from J, with 11 bases in between. The germline V gene has CDR1 SGHNT and CDR2 YENEEA. CDR3 in amino acids: CASSLDGASADTQYF. CDR3 sequence (DNA): TGTGCCAGCAGCTTAGATGGGGCATCGGCAGATACGCAGTATTTT.

This clonotype was found many times. The rearrangement uses TRBV12-3 or TRBV12-4 and TRBJ1-5, with D tentatively TRBD1 (6 bases). V was shortened by 3 bases and J by 2 bases, with 8 bases between the two germline ends. The CDR3 sequence is 14 residues long. The CDR3 region has the DNA TGTGCCAGCAGTTTTTCAGGGGGCAATCAGCCCCAGCATTTT. Its translation: CASSFSGGNQPQHF.

CDR3 in DNA: TGCGCCAGCAGCCTGGGGACAGGGGGACCTAGCACAGATACGCAGTATTTT. Translating gives CASSLGTGGPSTDTQYF. The chain is built from TRBV5-1 and TRBJ2-3; 11 nucleotides match TRBD1. Unmatched junction bases numbered 7, after V lost 4 bases and J lost 0 bases. The CDR3 covers 17 residues. Per the germline V gene, CDR1 is SGHRS and CDR2 is YFSETQ.

This clonotype has more than one count but fewer than ten. The genes are TRBV5-1 and TRBJ2-6, with 7 bases fitting TRBD2. V shed 2 bases and J 1 base; nucleotides not matched to a gene: 9. The germline V gene encodes CDR1 SGHRS and CDR2 YFSETQ. The CDR3 is 18 residues long. The CDR3 is CASSLNGGSFSGANVLTF. The CDR3 region has the DNA TGCGCCAGCAGCTTAAACGGGGGGTCCTTTTCTGGGGCCAACGTCCTGACTTTC.

This clonotype showed up just a few times. V and J are TRBV7-2 and TRBJ1-5, with 8 bases identical to TRBD1. Per the germline V gene, CDR1 is SGHTA and CDR2 is FQGNSA. Trimming took 5 bases from V and 1 from J; bases not matched to a gene: 7. CDR3 size: 16 residues. The DNA of the CDR3 is TGTGCCAGCAGCCCCCAGGGGGCGGGAAGCAATCAGCCCCAGCATTTT. This translates into CASSPQGAGSNQPQHF.

This clonotype was counted ten times or more. Written as DNA, the CDR3 is TGTGCCACCAGCAGAGACAGGATATCGAACACCGGGGAGCTGTTTTTT. Protein sequence: CATSRDRISNTGELFF. The chain uses TRBV15 and TRBJ2-2; D uncertain. Trimming cost V 0 bases and J 0 bases, with 8 bases left between them. This CDR3 has 16 amino acids. Germline lookup yields CDR1 LNHNV and CDR2 YYDKDF (reference sequence).

This clonotype was seen a handful of times. The rearrangement links TRBV5-1 to TRBJ2-2; no reliable D call. The CDR3 length is 14 residues. V gave up 5 bases and J gave up 3 bases, with 11 bases separating them. Germline lookup yields CDR1 SGHRS and CDR2 YFSETQ. Written as DNA, the CDR3 is TGCGCCAGCAGTCTAGTTTTGCACACCGGGGAGCTGTTTTTT. Translated, it gives CASSLVLHTGELFF. Full variable domain (outside the CDR3, taken from reference TRBV5-1 and TRBJ2-2): KAGVTQTPRYLIKTRGQQVTLSCSPISGHRSVSWYQQTPGQGLQFLFEYFSETQRNKGNFPGRFSGRQFSNSRSEMNVSTLELGDSALYLCASSLVLHTGELFFGEGSRLTVL.

This clonotype occurred a few times. The rearrangement uses TRBV7-3 and TRBJ2-2; D is ambiguous. The V gene's germline CDR1 is SGHTA and CDR2 FQGTGA. Trimming removed 5 bases from V and 2 bases from J, with 12 bases in between. The CDR3 consists of 15 residues. In DNA, the CDR3 is TGTGCCAGCAGCCCATTTGGCCCAAACACCGGGGAGCTGTTTTTT. Its translation: CASSPFGPNTGELFF.

This clonotype has just a few counts. The chain couples TRBV6-1 to TRBJ2-3; 8 nucleotides align to TRBD2. Trimming removed 8 bases from V and 5 bases from J; junction bases left unmatched: 6. Looked up from germline, CDR1 is MNHNS and CDR2 is SASEGT. CDR3 length: 13 amino acids. CDR3: CASRRGGRDTQYF. The DNA for the CDR3 is TGTGCCAGCCGTCGGGGGGGCCGAGATACGCAGTATTTT.

For the CDR3, the DNA is TGTGCCAGCAGCCACCGAGGGGACGCTGAAGCTTTCTTT. The encoded protein is CASSHRGDAEAFF. The V call is TRBV12-3 or TRBV12-4, the J call TRBJ1-1; TRBD1 is a possible D gene (5 bases). The CDR3 is made up of 13 amino acids. Trimming left V 6 bases short and J 6 bases short, with 14 bases between.

The chain is built from TRBV6-5 and TRBJ2-2, with D unclear. This CDR3 contains 14 residues. Germline values: CDR1 MNHEY, CDR2 SVGAGI. V lost 2 bases and J lost 4, with 8 bases in between. The CDR3 DNA is TGTGCCAGCAGTTACGTTCTTCCCACCGGGGAGCTGTTTTTT. It codes for CASSYVLPTGELFF.

As concerns this clonotype: A junction end diverges from the germline sequence, so it may reflect a read error. V usage is TRBV12-3 or TRBV12-4 and J usage is TRBJ1-1; D is perhaps TRBD1 (5 bases). The CDR3 runs 18 residues. The CDR3 DNA reads TGTACCAGCAGCCCCGACAGTCGAAGGAGAAATATGAACACTGAAGCTTTCTTT. Amino acids: CTSSPDSRRRNMNTEAFF.